This T cell receptor beta chain was identified in a study of blood T cell repertoires in COVID-19. Participants, 18 to 89 years old, spanned 25 or so US areas. Clinical history as reported by participants underpinned cohort assignment. With 4 bases clipped from V and 4 bases from J, the junction kept 5 bases outside the gene matches. The CDR3 consists of 14 residues. The germline CDR1 and CDR2 sequences are MGHRA and YSYEKL. Repertoires were generated with immunoSEQ multiplex PCR, while TCRdb's copy carries only in-frame clones and drops some. Seen here are 150,000 to 200,000 clones, about 91% observed once, and the top ten hold about 0.8%.

This TCR was sampled from a woman younger than 30 who had recovered from COVID-19. The sequenced sample was PBMCs or T cells enriched from blood (not recorded which). The genes are TRBV4-1 and TRBJ2-7; 9 positions agree with TRBD1. Here the CDR3 reads CASSRGTGLYEQYF. CDR3 bases: TGCGCCAGCAGCCGGGGGACAGGGCTGTACGAGCAGTACTTC.